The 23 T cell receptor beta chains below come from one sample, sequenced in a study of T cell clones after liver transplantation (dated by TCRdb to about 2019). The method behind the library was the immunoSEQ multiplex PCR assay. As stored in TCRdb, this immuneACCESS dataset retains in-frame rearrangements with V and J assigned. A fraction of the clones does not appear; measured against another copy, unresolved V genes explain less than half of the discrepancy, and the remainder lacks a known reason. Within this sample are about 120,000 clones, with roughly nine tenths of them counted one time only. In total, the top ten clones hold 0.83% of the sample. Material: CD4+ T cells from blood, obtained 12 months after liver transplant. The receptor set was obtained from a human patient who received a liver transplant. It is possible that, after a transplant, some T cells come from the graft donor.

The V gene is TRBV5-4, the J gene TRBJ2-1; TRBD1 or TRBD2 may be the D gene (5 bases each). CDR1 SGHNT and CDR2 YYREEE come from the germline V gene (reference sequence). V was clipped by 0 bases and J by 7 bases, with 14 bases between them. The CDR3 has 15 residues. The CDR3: CASSLAGTAGNEQFF. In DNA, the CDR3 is TGTGCCAGCAGCTTGGCCGGGACGGCTGGGAATGAGCAGTTCTTC.

This CDR3 is CASSLGWTTAEETQYF. The CDR3 coding sequence is TGCGCCAGCAGCTTGGGTTGGACAACGGCTGAAGAGACCCAGTACTTC. The chain combines TRBV5-1 with TRBJ2-5, with D maybe TRBD1 (5 bases). Germline V gene lookup returns CDR1 SGHRS and CDR2 YFSETQ. The CDR3 spans 16 residues. Trimming left V 0 bases short and J 3 bases short, with 15 bases between.

For the CDR3, the DNA is TGTGCCATCAGGCCCGGAGGTTCGGGCTACGAGCAGTACTTC. It codes for CAIRPGGSGYEQYF. This sequence joins TRBV10-3 and TRBJ2-7, with a possible D match to TRBD2 (5 bases). Trimming cost V 6 bases and J 3 bases, with 15 bases left between them. The germline CDR1 and CDR2 sequences are ENHRY and SYGVKD. The CDR3 runs to 14 residues.

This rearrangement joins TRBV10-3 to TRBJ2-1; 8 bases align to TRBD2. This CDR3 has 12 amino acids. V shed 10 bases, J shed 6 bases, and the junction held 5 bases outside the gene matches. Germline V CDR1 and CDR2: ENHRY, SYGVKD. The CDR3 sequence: CASSGVTNEQFF. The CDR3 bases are TGTGCCAGTAGCGGGGTGACCAATGAGCAGTTCTTC.

Here the CDR3 reads CASSLRTGSTDTQYF. In nucleotides, the CDR3 is TGTGCCAGCAGCTTACGGACAGGGAGCACAGATACGCAGTATTTT. The V gene is TRBV7-9, the J gene TRBJ2-3, with TRBD1 matching 8 bases. After removal of 2 bases from V and 0 bases from J, the junction contained 1 base not matched to a gene. Germline CDR1 and CDR2: SEHNR and FQNEAQ (reference sequence). The CDR3 consists of 15 residues.

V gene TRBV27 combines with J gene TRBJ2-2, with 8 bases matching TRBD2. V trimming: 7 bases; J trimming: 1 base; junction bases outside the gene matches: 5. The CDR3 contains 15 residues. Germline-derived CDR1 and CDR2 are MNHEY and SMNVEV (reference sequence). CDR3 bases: TGTGCCAGCACGCGGCTAGCGGGGAACACCGGGGAGCTGTTTTTT. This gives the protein CASTRLAGNTGELFF.

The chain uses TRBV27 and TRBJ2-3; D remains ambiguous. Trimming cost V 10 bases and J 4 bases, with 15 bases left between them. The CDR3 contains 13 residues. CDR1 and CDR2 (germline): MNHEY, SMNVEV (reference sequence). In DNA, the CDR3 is TGTGCCACCCGCCCTCGGCCCCCAGATACGCAGTATTTT. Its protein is CATRPRPPDTQYF.

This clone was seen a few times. The CDR3 protein is CASSIDLSTEAFF. CDR3 nucleotides: TGTGCCAGTAGTATAGATCTTAGCACTGAAGCTTTCTTT. The chain uses TRBV19 and TRBJ1-1; D remains unclear. Trimming left V 0 bases short and J 4 bases short, with 6 bases between. The CDR3 contains 13 residues. Germline V gene data show CDR1 as LNHDA and CDR2 as SQIVND (reference sequence).

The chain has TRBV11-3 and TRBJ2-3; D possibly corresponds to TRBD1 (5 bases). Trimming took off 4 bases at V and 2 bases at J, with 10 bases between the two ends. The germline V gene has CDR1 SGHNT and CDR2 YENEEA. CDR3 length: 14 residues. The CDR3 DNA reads TGTGCCAGCAGCTCAACAGGTCTCACAGATACGCAGTATTTT. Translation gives CASSSTGLTDTQYF. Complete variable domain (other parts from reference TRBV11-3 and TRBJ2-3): EAGVVQSPRYKIIEKKQPVAFWCNPISGHNTLYWYLQNLGQGPELLIRYENEEAVDDSQLPKDRFSAERLKGVDSTLKIQPAELGDSAVYLCASSSTGLTDTQYFGPGTRLTVL.

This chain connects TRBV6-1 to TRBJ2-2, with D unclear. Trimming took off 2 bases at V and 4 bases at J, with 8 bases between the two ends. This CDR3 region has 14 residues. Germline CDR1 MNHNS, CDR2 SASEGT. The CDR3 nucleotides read TGTGCCAGCAGTGAATTTACCCTCACCGGGGAGCTGTTTTTT. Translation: CASSEFTLTGELFF.

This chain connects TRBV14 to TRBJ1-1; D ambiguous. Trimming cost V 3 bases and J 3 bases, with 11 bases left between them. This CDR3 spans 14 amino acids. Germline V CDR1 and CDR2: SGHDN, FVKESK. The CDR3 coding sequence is TGTGCCAGCAGCCAGGCCTCACGTTACACTGAAGCTTTCTTT. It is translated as CASSQASRYTEAFF. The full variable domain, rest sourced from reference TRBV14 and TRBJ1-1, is EAGVTQFPSHSVIEKGQTVTLRCDPISGHDNLYWYRRVMGKEIKFLLHFVKESKQDESGMPNNRFLAERTGGTYSTLKVQPAELEDSGVYFCASSQASRYTEAFFGQGTRLTVV.

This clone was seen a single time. The CDR3 DNA reads as TGTGCCAGCAGTCCCGGCCGGACTCGAAACATTCAGTACTTC. It translates to CASSPGRTRNIQYF. This chain links TRBV11-3 with TRBJ2-4; possibly TRBD2 for D (5 bases). Germline CDR1 is SGHNT and CDR2 is YENEEA. The CDR3 is made up of 14 amino acids. Trimming took 6 bases from V and 6 from J, leaving 15 bases between them.

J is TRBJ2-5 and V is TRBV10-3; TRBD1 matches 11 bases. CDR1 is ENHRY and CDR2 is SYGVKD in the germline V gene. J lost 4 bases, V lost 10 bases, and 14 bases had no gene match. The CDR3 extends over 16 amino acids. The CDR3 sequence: CATSSDRGQFRETQYF. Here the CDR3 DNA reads TGTGCCACCTCATCGGACAGGGGGCAGTTTCGAGAGACCCAGTACTTC.

The CDR3: CASDLLIGPRNEQFF. CDR3 coding DNA: TGTGCCAGCGACCTGTTAATAGGGCCTAGGAATGAGCAGTTCTTC. The V call is TRBV28, the J call TRBJ2-1; D unclear. The CDR3 runs 15 residues. Germline V gives CDR1 MDHEN, CDR2 SYDVKM. V lost 8 bases and J 7 bases, leaving 21 bases between the germline ends. The whole variable domain, filled in from reference TRBV28 and TRBJ2-1, reads DVKVTQSSRYLVKRTGEKVFLECVQDMDHENMFWYRQDPGLGLRLIYFSYDVKMKEKGDIPEGYSVSREKKERFSLILESASTNQTSMYLCASDLLIGPRNEQFFGPGTRLTVL.

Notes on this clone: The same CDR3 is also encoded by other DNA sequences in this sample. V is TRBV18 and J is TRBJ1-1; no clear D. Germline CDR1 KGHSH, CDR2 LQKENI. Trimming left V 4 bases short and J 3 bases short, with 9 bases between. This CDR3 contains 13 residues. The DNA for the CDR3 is TGTGCCAGCTCACAAGGCCGGGACACTGAAGCTTTCTTT. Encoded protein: CASSQGRDTEAFF.

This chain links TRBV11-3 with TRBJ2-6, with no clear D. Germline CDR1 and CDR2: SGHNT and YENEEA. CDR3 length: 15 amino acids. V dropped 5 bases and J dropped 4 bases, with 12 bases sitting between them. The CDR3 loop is CASSPLGSGANVLTF. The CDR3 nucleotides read TGTGCCAGCAGCCCGCTAGGCTCAGGGGCCAACGTCCTGACTTTC.

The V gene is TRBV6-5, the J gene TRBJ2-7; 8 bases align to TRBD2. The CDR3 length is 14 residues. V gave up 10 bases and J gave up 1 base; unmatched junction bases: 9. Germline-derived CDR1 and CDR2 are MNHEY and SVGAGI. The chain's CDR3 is CATHPGGTSYEQYF. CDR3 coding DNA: TGTGCCACCCACCCGGGGGGGACGTCCTACGAGCAGTACTTC.

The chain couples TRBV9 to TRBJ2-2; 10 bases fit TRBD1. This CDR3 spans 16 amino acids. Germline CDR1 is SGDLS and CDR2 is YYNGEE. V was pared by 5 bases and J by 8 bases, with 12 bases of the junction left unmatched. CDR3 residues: CASSSQGQGWIGELFF. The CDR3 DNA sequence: TGTGCCAGCAGTTCTCAGGGACAGGGGTGGATTGGGGAGCTGTTTTTT. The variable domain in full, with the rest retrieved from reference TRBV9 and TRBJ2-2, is DSGVTQTPKHLITATGQRVTLRCSPRSGDLSVYWYQQSLDQGLQFLIQYYNGEERAKGNILERFSAQQFPDLHSELNLSSLELGDSALYFCASSSQGQGWIGELFFGEGSRLTVL.

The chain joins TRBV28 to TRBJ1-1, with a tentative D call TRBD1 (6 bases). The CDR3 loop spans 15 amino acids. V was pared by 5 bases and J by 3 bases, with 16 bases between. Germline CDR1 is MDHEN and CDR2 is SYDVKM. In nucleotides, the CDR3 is TGTGCCAGCAGTATCCAGGGGAGCCTAGACACTGAAGCTTTCTTT. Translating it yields CASSIQGSLDTEAFF.

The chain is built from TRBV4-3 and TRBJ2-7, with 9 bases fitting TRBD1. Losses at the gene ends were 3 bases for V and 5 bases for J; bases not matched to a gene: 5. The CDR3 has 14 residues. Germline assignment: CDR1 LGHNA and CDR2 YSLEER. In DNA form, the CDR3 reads TGCGCCAGCAGCCAGGGACAGGGATATAACGAGCAGTACTTC. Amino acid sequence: CASSQGQGYNEQYF.

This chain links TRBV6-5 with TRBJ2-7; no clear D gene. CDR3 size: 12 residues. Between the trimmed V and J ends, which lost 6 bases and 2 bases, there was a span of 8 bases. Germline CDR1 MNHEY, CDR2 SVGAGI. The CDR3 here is CASRQGTYEQYF. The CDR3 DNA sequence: TGTGCCAGCAGACAAGGAACCTACGAGCAGTACTTC.

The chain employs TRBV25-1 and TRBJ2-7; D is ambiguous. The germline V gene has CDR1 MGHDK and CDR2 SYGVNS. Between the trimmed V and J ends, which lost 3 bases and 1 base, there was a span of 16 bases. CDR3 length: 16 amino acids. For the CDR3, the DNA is TGTGCCAGCAGTGAGAGTCGGAGCAGTCGATCCTACGAGCAGTACTTC. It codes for CASSESRSSRSYEQYF.

The CDR3 is CASTLGRGRGEQYF. CDR3 in DNA: TGTGCCAGCACCCTTGGCAGGGGGCGAGGCGAGCAGTACTTC. This chain joins TRBV7-2 and TRBJ2-7; 8 nucleotides match TRBD1. V lost 7 bases and J lost 6; bases outside the gene matches: 11. CDR1 and CDR2 (germline): SGHTA, FQGNSA. This CDR3 is 14 amino acids long.